The rows below give T cell receptor beta chains drawn from one sample of a study of T cells in Graves' hyperthyroidism and ophthalmopathy. One entry per CDR3 protein results from TCRdb running MiXCR on the multiplex PCR reads. Among around 420,000 distinct CDR3 sequences listed, less than 20% were seen once. Sequencing was carried out using blood. These receptors were obtained from a woman under 30 with Graves' hyperthyroidism. CDR3s include the opening cysteine and the closing phenylalanine or tryptophan. A D gene is named only where the DNA matches it firmly. Size values are once, few and many counts, or a class for expanded clones, and some rows have none.

abundance	d_gene	v_gene	j_gene	CDR3nt	CDR3aa
-	-	TRBV9	TRBJ2-7	TGTGCCAGCAACCTGCTGGGCGGCAGGGGGGACGAGCAGTACTTC	CASNLLGGRGDEQYF
many	TRBD1	TRBV2	TRBJ1-1	TGTGCCAGCATACGACAGGGGTTCAACACTGAAGCTTTCTTT	CASIRQGFNTEAFF
-	-	TRBV27	TRBJ2-4	TGTGCCAGCACAGCAAGGGCGGGTGGCTCCCCACTAGCCAAAAACATTCAGTACTTC	CASTARAGGSPLAKNIQYF
many	TRBD1	TRBV27	TRBJ1-2	TGTGCCAGCAGTCCCCGACAGGGAGCCTACTATGGCTACACCTTC	CASSPRQGAYYGYTF
-	-	TRBV24-1	TRBJ2-3	TGTGCCATCAGTGAATCGGTGGATACGCAGTATTTT	CAISESVDTQYF
-	TRBD1	TRBV9	TRBJ2-7	TGTGCCAGCAGCACTGGGACAGGGGTCGAGCAGTACTTC	CASSTGTGVEQYF
many	TRBD1	TRBV7-9	TRBJ1-2	TGTGCCGCCGGACAGGGAGGAACTAACTATGGCTACACCTTC	CAAGQGGTNYGYTF
many	-	TRBV12-3/TRBV12-4	TRBJ1-5	TGTGCCAGCACCAACAGGGAAAGGGACAATCAGCCCCAGCATTTT	CASTNRERDNQPQHF
many	TRBD1	TRBV15	TRBJ1-4	TGTGCCACCAGCAGAGTGGGAGGGGGCTCTGAAAAACTGTTTTTT	CATSRVGGGSEKLFF
few	-	TRBV30	TRBJ2-7	TGTGCCTGGATGGAGTCCTCGCGTGAGCAGTACTTC	CAWMESSREQYF
-	TRBD1	TRBV2	TRBJ1-2	TGTGCCAGCAGTGAACGCCAGGGGGCTGGCTATGGCTACACCTTC	CASSERQGAGYGYTF
-	TRBD1	TRBV12-3/TRBV12-4	TRBJ2-1	TGTGCCAGCAGCCCCCGGGACAGGGGGCGGGGGAATGAGCAGTTCTTC	CASSPRDRGRGNEQFF
-	TRBD1	TRBV5-1	TRBJ2-5	TGCGCCAGCAGCTTGTCCCCGAGGGGGCTTGGGGAGACCCAGTACTTC	CASSLSPRGLGETQYF
many	-	TRBV28	TRBJ2-7	TGTGCCAGCAGTTTGGTAGTGAGCCGAGGCGAGCAGTACTTC	CASSLVVSRGEQYF
many	-	TRBV20-1	TRBJ1-6	TGCAGTGCTAGAGGGACCGGGACAAGAGGTTCACCCCTCCACTTT	CSARGTGTRGSPLHF
many	TRBD1	TRBV2	TRBJ2-4	TGTGCCAGCAGGGCCAGCCTAGGGGGCCAGGCCGTAACCAAAAACATTCAGTACTTC	CASRASLGGQAVTKNIQYF
once	TRBD1	TRBV19	TRBJ1-5	TGTGCCAGTAGCTCCCAACAGGGGTCGAGCCAGCCCCAGCATTTT	CASSSQQGSSQPQHF
few	-	TRBV28	TRBJ2-7	TGTGCCAGCAGCTCTCCTTACGAGCAGTGCTTC	CASSSPYEQCF
many	TRBD1	TRBV28	TRBJ2-7	TGTGCCAGCAGTTTAAGTATCGACAGGGGGTTTCGTTACTACGAGCAGTACTTC	CASSLSIDRGFRYYEQYF
-	-	TRBV11-3	TRBJ1-5	TGTGCCAGCAGCTTAGAGGTCCCCACAGGGAGGGCTAGTACGGATCAGCCCCAGCATTTT	CASSLEVPTGRASTDQPQHF
few	TRBD2	TRBV19	TRBJ2-1	TGTGCCAGTACATCCTCGGGACTAGCCAGATACAATGAGCAGTTCTTC	CASTSSGLARYNEQFF
many	-	TRBV5-4	TRBJ2-7	TGTGCCAGCAGCTTGGTGCCAGATCCCTCCTCCTACGAGCAGTACTTC	CASSLVPDPSSYEQYF
many	-	TRBV7-8	TRBJ2-7	TGTGCCAGCAGCTTAGAAACCGAGCAGTACTTC	CASSLETEQYF
many	TRBD2	TRBV3-1	TRBJ2-5	TGTGCCAGCAGCCAAGATGGCGGGAGGGTTTCAGAGACCCAGTACTTC	CASSQDGGRVSETQYF
-	TRBD2	TRBV11-2	TRBJ2-3	TGTGCCAGCAGCTTACGACTAGCGGGAGAAAGGACAGATACGCAGTATTTT	CASSLRLAGERTDTQYF
-	TRBD1	TRBV12-3/TRBV12-4	TRBJ1-5	TGTGCCAGCAGTTTCGGAATAGGGACAGGGTATCAGCCCCAGCATTTT	CASSFGIGTGYQPQHF
-	TRBD1	TRBV2	TRBJ2-7	TGTGCCAGCAGGGGGACAGGGGAGTTGAACGAGCAGTACTTC	CASRGTGELNEQYF
few	-	TRBV27	TRBJ2-1	TGTGCCAGCAGTTTAGCCGGAACTCTCTCTGGCGATGTGCAGTTCTTC	CASSLAGTLSGDVQFF
few	-	TRBV24-1	TRBJ2-3	TGTGCCACCAGTGATTACCCCACAGATACGCAGTATTTT	CATSDYPTDTQYF
-	TRBD2	TRBV10-3	TRBJ2-2	TGTGCCATCAGTGAGGACGGGAGGGTCACCGGGAAGCTGTTTTTT	CAISEDGRVTGKLFF
many	-	TRBV12-3/TRBV12-4	TRBJ1-1	TGTGCCAGCAGTTACCAGGACATTCCGGGCAAAGCTTTCTTT	CASSYQDIPGKAFF
many	-	TRBV3-1	TRBJ2-5	TGTGCCAGCAGCCAAGGAGAGATGGGATCCGATCGGGACTTC	CASSQGEMGSDRDF
few	-	TRBV3-1	TRBJ2-7	TGTGCCAGCAGCCACCTCAGCCGTGAGCAGTACTTC	CASSHLSREQYF
many	-	TRBV30	TRBJ2-7	TGTGCCTGTCAGGACAGTAGCAACGAGCAGTACTTC	CACQDSSNEQYF
many	-	TRBV20-1	TRBJ1-1	TGCAGTGCTAGAGTCTCTTTCACGCTTATGAACACTGAAGCTTTCTTT	CSARVSFTLMNTEAFF
few	-	TRBV9	TRBJ1-2	TGTGCCAGCAGCGTAGGAGATGGCGGCGGCTACACCTTC	CASSVGDGGGYTF
-	TRBD2	TRBV6-4	TRBJ2-3	TGTGCCAGCAGTGCTAGCGGGGGCCACACAGATACGCAGTATTTT	CASSASGGHTDTQYF
many	-	TRBV10-3	TRBJ1-5	TGTGCCATCAGTGCTAAAGGGGCGGATCAGCCCCAGCATTTT	CAISAKGADQPQHF
many	-	TRBV29-1	TRBJ2-1	TGCAGCGCCGAGGGGGGCAGAGACAATGAGCAGTTCTTC	CSAEGGRDNEQFF
few	TRBD2	TRBV6-5	TRBJ2-2	TGTGCCAGCAGTTGGGGAGGGATGGGGACCGGGGAGCTGTTTTTT	CASSWGGMGTGELFF
-	TRBD2	TRBV6-2/TRBV6-3	TRBJ2-1	TGTGCCAGCAGTTACTCGATAGCGGGGGGGCGTGAAGAGCAGTTCTTC	CASSYSIAGGREEQFF
many	-	TRBV6-6	TRBJ2-1	TGTGCCAGCAGTTACTCAGGGAACGGTTACAATGAGCAGTTCTTC	CASSYSGNGYNEQFF
few	-	TRBV18	TRBJ2-1	TGTGCCAGCTCCATCCCGGGACACTCCTACAATGAGCAGTTCTTC	CASSIPGHSYNEQFF
many	TRBD2	TRBV12-3/TRBV12-4	TRBJ2-7	TGTGCCAGCAGTTTCGTAGCGGGGCCGCCCAAGCAGTACTTC	CASSFVAGPPKQYF